Listed below are T cell receptor beta chains from one sample, sequenced in a study of CD8+ T cells in alopecia areata. Clones were read by immunoSEQ multiplex PCR, and TCRdb kept only the in-frame ones, dropping some. The data show approximately 210,000 clones, with about three fifths seen just once and less than 4% held by the top ten. The sample consisted of CD4+ T cells sorted from blood, taken at week 4, from a patient treated with tofacitinib. All receptors come from a human donor with alopecia areata. Both conserved end residues are part of each CDR3. The D gene is left open where the match is weak. Rows give clone size only sometimes, using once, few, many, or a class for an expanded clone.

- TRBJ1-6 TRBV7-6 TRBD1 CASSLGGPGQGNSPLHF TGTGCCAGCAGCTTAGGCGGCCCGGGACAGGGAAACTCACCCCTCCACTTT
- TRBJ2-6 TRBV2 - CASSSRDFSLTGANVLTF TGTGCCAGCAGTTCCAGGGATTTTTCGCTTACTGGGGCCAACGTCCTGACTTTC
- TRBJ2-1 TRBV5-1 - CASSSRQATYNEQFF TGCGCCAGCAGCTCCAGACAGGCTACTTACAATGAGCAGTTCTTC
- TRBJ2-5 TRBV29-1 TRBD2 CSVETGAWTSEETQYF TGCAGCGTTGAAACCGGGGCCTGGACTAGCGAAGAGACCCAGTACTTC
few TRBJ2-7 TRBV4-2 - CASSQDFITERTSYEQYF TGTGCCAGCAGCCAAGATTTTATAACGGAGCGGACCTCCTACGAGCAGTACTTC
few TRBJ1-1 TRBV14 - CASSQQLMNTEAFF TGTGCCAGCAGCCAACAACTCATGAACACTGAAGCTTTCTTT
- TRBJ1-5 TRBV2 - CASSADSYSNQPQHF TGTGCCAGCAGTGCGGACAGCTATAGCAATCAGCCCCAGCATTTT
- TRBJ1-6 TRBV7-9 TRBD1 CASSRLRQGNSPLHF TGTGCCAGCAGCCGACTCAGACAGGGTAATTCACCCCTCCACTTT
- TRBJ2-5 TRBV29-1 - CSVGLSKGETQYF TGCAGCGTTGGATTGAGCAAGGGGGAGACCCAGTACTTC
- TRBJ2-1 TRBV2 TRBD1 CASSRGQGGDEQFF TGTGCCAGCAGCAGGGGACAGGGGGGCGATGAGCAGTTCTTC
- TRBJ1-1 TRBV5-1 TRBD1 CASSWGTANTEAFF TGCGCCAGCAGTTGGGGGACAGCGAACACTGAAGCTTTCTTT
- TRBJ2-5 TRBV25-1 TRBD2 CASSDPSGASETQYF TGTGCCAGCAGTGATCCCAGCGGGGCGAGTGAGACCCAGTACTTC
few TRBJ2-1 TRBV7-8 - CASSQTRWNEQFF TGTGCCAGCAGCCAGACCCGGTGGAACGAGCAGTTCTTC
- TRBJ1-3 TRBV29-1 - CSVRTNSGNTIYF TGCAGCGTCCGGACCAACTCTGGAAACACCATATATTTT
- TRBJ1-2 TRBV29-1 - CSVVPHGYTF TGCAGCGTTGTTCCCCATGGCTACACCTTC
- TRBJ1-4 TRBV6-5 - CASSYSVGDEKLFF TGTGCCAGCAGTTACTCCGTAGGGGATGAAAAACTGTTTTTT
- TRBJ1-2 TRBV30 TRBD1 CAWSGDRVYNYGYTF TGTGCCTGGAGTGGCGACAGGGTGTATAACTATGGCTACACCTTC
few TRBJ2-5 TRBV7-2 - CASSQGPTEGETQYF TGTGCCAGCAGCCAAGGACCCACCGAAGGGGAGACCCAGTACTTC
once TRBJ1-2 TRBV27 - CASSFLSPTYGYTF TGTGCCAGCAGTTTTCTCAGCCCGACCTATGGCTACACCTTC
few TRBJ2-2 TRBV10-2 - CASRPSITNTGELFF TGCGCCAGCAGGCCTTCGATAACGAACACCGGGGAGCTGTTTTTT
- TRBJ2-5 TRBV30 TRBD1 CAWNVYRGETQYF TGTGCCTGGAACGTTTACAGGGGGGAGACCCAGTACTTC
- TRBJ2-2 TRBV4-2 - CASSQDRGAGELFF TGTGCCAGCAGCCAAGACAGAGGGGCCGGGGAGCTGTTTTTT
- TRBJ1-1 TRBV30 - CAWSVGQNTEAFF TGTGCCTGGAGTGTAGGGCAGAACACTGAAGCTTTCTTT